The 17 T cell receptor beta chains given below trace back to one sample, sequenced in a study of T cell responses to AZD1222 COVID-19 vaccine. TCRdb's copy holds only in-frame clones and misses some; the assay was immunoSEQ multiplex PCR. The sample carries roughly 140,000 clones, over 70% recorded once. The source was peripheral blood, collected 28 days after the second AZD1222 dose. The source is an adult who received the AZD1222 COVID-19 vaccine.

This clone has only a few counts. The chain joins TRBV7-9 to TRBJ2-7, with 11 bases aligning to TRBD1. CDR1 and CDR2 from the germline V gene are SEHNR and FQNEAQ (reference sequence). The V gene end was trimmed by 7 bases and the J gene end by 5 bases; junction bases not matched to a gene: 7. The CDR3 loop spans 14 amino acids. CDR3 in DNA: TGTGCCAGCACCTGGACAGGGGGCTACCACGAGCAGTACTTC. This codes for CASTWTGGYHEQYF. The full variable domain, rest sourced from reference TRBV7-9 and TRBJ2-7, is DTGVSQNPRHKITKRGQNVTFRCDPISEHNRLYWYRQTLGQGPEFLTYFQNEAQLEKSRLLSDRFSAERPKGSFSTLEIQRTEQGDSAMYLCASTWTGGYHEQYFGPGTRLTVT.

The chain employs TRBV19 and TRBJ2-1; the match to TRBD2 covers 7 bases. This CDR3 spans 12 amino acids. Germline CDR1 is LNHDA and CDR2 is SQIVND (reference sequence). The V gene end was trimmed by 6 bases and the J gene end by 12 bases; junction bases not matched to a gene: 8. CDR3: CASSEGLAGQFF. Written as DNA, the CDR3 is TGTGCCAGTAGCGAGGGGTTAGCGGGGCAGTTCTTC.

This clone appeared a single time. The chain has TRBV7-2 and TRBJ2-5, with 16 positions matching TRBD2. The CDR3 is made up of 18 amino acids. CDR1 and CDR2 from the germline V gene are SGHTA and FQGNSA. V was pared by 5 bases and J by 5 bases, with 11 bases of the junction left unmatched. The CDR3 DNA follows: TGTGCCAGCAGCAAGGGGGGACTAGCGGGAGGGCGAAGGGAGACCCAGTACTTC. It specifies CASSKGGLAGGRRETQYF.

V is TRBV19 and J is TRBJ2-3; tentatively, D is TRBD2 (7 bases). Between the trimmed V and J ends, which lost 5 bases and 6 bases, there was a span of 21 bases. The length of the CDR3 is 16 residues. Germline V CDR1 and CDR2: LNHDA, SQIVND (reference sequence). Here the CDR3 reads CASSLGYREGRDTQYF. The CDR3 bases are TGTGCCAGTAGTCTGGGGTACAGGGAGGGTAGGGATACGCAGTATTTT.

The chain has TRBV19 and TRBJ1-5, with 7 bases aligning to TRBD1. The J segment lost 7 bases and the V segment lost 4 bases, leaving 16 bases of the junction unmatched. CDR1 is LNHDA, CDR2 SQIVND, per germline (reference sequence). The CDR3 is 17 amino acids. The CDR3 DNA sequence: TGTGCCAGTAGTAAGTCTCCTCGACAGGGAAGGGACCAGCCCCAGCATTTT. Translation gives CASSKSPRQGRDQPQHF.

The chain is built from TRBV3-1 (or the pseudogene TRBV3-2) and TRBJ2-7; no clear D. V shed 4 bases and J shed 1 base, with 8 bases lying between them. Looked up from germline, CDR1 is LGHDT and CDR2 is YNNKEL (reference sequence). CDR3 length: 13 amino acids. CDR3 sequence (DNA): TGTGCCAGCAGCCCCTACGTATCCTACGAGCAGTACTTC. Its translation: CASSPYVSYEQYF.

The chain links TRBV19 to TRBJ2-2, with D perhaps TRBD2 (5 bases). Germline CDR1 reads LNHDA; CDR2 reads SQIVND (reference sequence). This CDR3 is 14 amino acids long. The V end was cut by 7 bases, the J end by 3 bases, with 12 bases between. The CDR3 sequence is CASKTGTDTGELFF. In DNA, the CDR3 is TGTGCCAGTAAGACGGGAACGGACACCGGGGAGCTGTTTTTT.

The chain couples TRBV7-9 to TRBJ2-3; no reliable D call. The germline V gene has CDR1 SEHNR and CDR2 FQNEAQ (reference sequence). Trimming cost V 6 bases and J 0 bases, with 4 bases left between them. This CDR3 has 12 amino acids. CDR3 in amino acids: CASRLSTDTQYF. The DNA of the CDR3 is TGTGCCAGCAGGCTGAGCACAGATACGCAGTATTTT.

This chain links TRBV7-3 with TRBJ2-3, with D tentatively TRBD1 or TRBD2 (5 bases each). In germline, CDR1 is SGHTA, CDR2 FQGTGA. The CDR3 runs 13 residues. V lost 0 bases, J lost 9 bases, and 10 bases lay in between. The CDR3 DNA follows: TGTGCCAGCAGCTTAACGTTCAGGGACACGCAGTATTTT. This sequence encodes CASSLTFRDTQYF.

The chain joins TRBV7-9 to TRBJ1-1; D unresolved. V lost 5 bases and J 1 base, leaving 17 bases between the germline ends. There are 16 residues in the CDR3. Germline CDR1 is SEHNR and CDR2 is FQNEAQ (reference sequence). CDR3 loop: CASSPQGQEQNTEAFF. For the CDR3, the DNA is TGTGCCAGCAGCCCTCAAGGGCAGGAACAGAACACTGAAGCTTTCTTT.

The rearrangement uses TRBV11-2 and TRBJ2-7; D is ambiguous. Trimming left V 5 bases short and J 1 base short, with 9 bases between. Germline V gene data show CDR1 as SGHAT and CDR2 as FQNNGV. The CDR3 has 13 amino acids. CDR3 sequence (DNA): TGTGCCAGCAGCCACGGAAGGTCCTACGAGCAGTACTTC. It encodes CASSHGRSYEQYF. The whole variable domain, filled in from reference TRBV11-2 and TRBJ2-7, reads EAGVAQSPRYKIIEKRQSVAFWCNPISGHATLYWYQQILGQGPKLLIQFQNNGVVDDSQLPKDRFSAERLKGVDSTLKIQPAKLEDSAVYLCASSHGRSYEQYFGPGTRLTVT.

The chain combines TRBV24-1 with TRBJ2-3; 12 nucleotides align to TRBD1. Germline V gene sequence: CDR1 KGHDR, CDR2 SFDVKD. J lost 4 bases, V lost 4 bases, and 20 bases had no gene match. The CDR3 has 21 amino acids. The CDR3 spells CATSDYGTGGRLAGLPDTQYF. CDR3 nucleotides: TGTGCCACCAGTGACTATGGGACAGGGGGCCGACTAGCGGGTTTGCCAGATACGCAGTATTTT.

The V gene is TRBV11-1, the J gene TRBJ2-3; the match to TRBD1 covers 10 bases. The ends lost 5 bases at V and 5 bases at J; junction bases unmatched: 4. The germline CDR1 and CDR2 sequences are SGHAT and FQDESV (reference sequence). This CDR3 contains 14 residues. The CDR3 spells CASSPDRGGDTQYF. In DNA, the CDR3 is TGTGCCAGCAGCCCGGACAGGGGGGGAGATACGCAGTATTTT.

This chain joins TRBV28 and TRBJ1-5; D remains ambiguous. The V end was cut by 1 base, the J end by 6 bases, with 16 bases between. In germline, CDR1 is MDHEN, CDR2 SYDVKM. CDR3 length: 16 amino acids. CDR3 region: CASSLFRTHGVQPQHF. The CDR3, as DNA: TGTGCCAGCAGTTTATTCCGTACACATGGGGTTCAGCCCCAGCATTTT.

The V call is TRBV30, the J call TRBJ2-1; D gene unclear. V gave up 5 bases and J gave up 10 bases, with 12 bases separating them. This CDR3 contains 11 residues. CDR1 and CDR2 (germline): GTSNPN, SVGIG (reference sequence). CDR3 sequence: CAWSRLDEQFF. CDR3 nucleotide sequence: TGTGCCTGGTCCAGACTGGACGAGCAGTTCTTC. Based on the CDR3 plus reference TRBV30 and TRBJ2-1, the full variable domain is SQTIHQWPATLVQPVGSPLSLECTVEGTSNPNLYWYRQAAGRGLQLLFYSVGIGQISSEVPQNLSASRPQDRQFILSSKKLLLSDSGFYLCAWSRLDEQFFGPGTRLTVL.

The chain links TRBV5-1 to TRBJ2-1, with TRBD2 matching 10 bases. Losses at the gene ends were 2 bases for V and 7 bases for J; bases not matched to a gene: 12. Germline-derived CDR1 and CDR2 are SGHRS and YFSETQ. The CDR3 extends over 17 amino acids. The CDR3 DNA is TGCGCCAGCAGCTTACTAGCGGGAAGTTTGGGGCGGAATGAGCAGTTCTTC. Translated, it gives CASSLLAGSLGRNEQFF.

This chain connects TRBV21-1 to TRBJ2-7; TRBD1, the table's D call, lacks a check against the DNA. TRBV21-1 is termed a pseudogene. This CDR3 region has 16 residues. The CDR3 DNA reads TGTGCCAGCCGGGCAAACAGGTGGACAGGGACCGACGAGCAGTACTTC. Translated: CASRANRWTGTDEQYF.